Below are 24 T cell receptor beta chains sequenced from a single sample in a study of identical twins. One entry per CDR3 protein results from TCRdb running MiXCR on the 5' RACE reads. Altogether about 1.7 million distinct CDR3 sequences are present, about 32% being singletons, with the ten largest covering over 0.25%. Sequenced: cord blood. The receptors originated from a newborn girl in good health.

The sample holds a few counts of this clonotype. In DNA form, the CDR3 reads TGCGCCAGCAGCCAGCCCAAGACTAAACCCAATGAGCAGTTCTTC. It translates to CASSQPKTKPNEQFF. The V and J genes are TRBV4-1 and TRBJ2-1, with D perhaps matching TRBD2 (5 bases). The CDR3 has 15 residues. Germline loops: CDR1 MGHRA, CDR2 YSYEKL. V was pared by 3 bases and J by 6 bases, with 15 bases between.

This chain joins TRBV20-1 and TRBJ1-5, with D unresolved. V was cut by 3 bases and J by 0 bases, with 12 bases left in between. Germline V gives CDR1 DFQATT, CDR2 SNEGSKA (reference sequence). CDR3 length: 15 amino acids. CDR3 amino acids: CSASMEDYSNQPQHF. DNA for the CDR3: TGCAGTGCTAGTATGGAGGATTATAGCAATCAGCCCCAGCATTTT.

The rearrangement joins TRBV7-8 to TRBJ2-3, with D possibly being TRBD1 (5 bases). Germline values: CDR1 SGHVS, CDR2 FQNEAQ. Deletions cut 5 bases from V and 2 bases from J, with 14 bases between. The CDR3 extends over 15 amino acids. CDR3 sequence reads: CASSNGQIYTDTQYF. DNA for the CDR3: TGTGCCAGCAGCAACGGACAAATTTACACAGATACGCAGTATTTT.

This clonotype was counted between two and nine times. Being one base from a much bigger clone, this may be a read error. The chain carries TRBV20-1 and TRBJ2-7; D is unresolved. Trimming took off 1 base at V and 2 bases at J, with 6 bases between the two ends. Germline V gives CDR1 DFQATT, CDR2 SNEGSKA (reference sequence). This CDR3 region has 12 residues. The CDR3 nucleotides are TGCAGTGCTAGAGGGAACACCTACGAGCAGTACTTC. Residues: CSARGNTYEQYF.

The gene calls are TRBV24-1 and TRBJ2-3; 9 nucleotides agree with TRBD1. The V segment lost 3 bases and the J segment 7 bases; nucleotides outside the gene matches: 7. The CDR3 contains 15 residues. Germline V lookup: CDR1 KGHDR, CDR2 SFDVKD. The DNA for the CDR3 is TGTGCCACCAGTGATCCGGGACAGGGAGGGTATACGCAGTATTTT. Translated, it gives CATSDPGQGGYTQYF.

This chain links TRBV20-1 with TRBJ1-5; TRBD1 might be the D (5 bases). Looked up from germline, CDR1 is DFQATT and CDR2 is SNEGSKA (reference sequence). V was trimmed by 6 bases and J by 3 bases, leaving 18 bases between them. This CDR3 contains 15 residues. The CDR3 reads CSAITMGLLNQPQHF. The DNA for the CDR3 is TGCAGTGCCATCACAATGGGACTCCTCAATCAGCCCCAGCATTTT.

The V gene is TRBV20-1, the J gene TRBJ2-5, with TRBD2 matching 13 bases. CDR1 is DFQATT, CDR2 SNEGSKA, per germline (reference sequence). This CDR3 is built from 14 residues. V shed 2 bases, J shed 11 bases, and the junction held 8 bases outside the gene matches. The CDR3 loop reads CSARTGTSGIEQYF. CDR3 DNA: TGCAGTGCTAGAACCGGGACTAGCGGGATTGAGCAGTACTTC.

The J gene is TRBJ2-3, the V gene TRBV7-2, with 8 bases lining up with TRBD2. This CDR3 contains 15 residues. Germline lookup yields CDR1 SGHTA and CDR2 FQGNSA. The V gene end was trimmed by 6 bases and the J gene end by 0 bases; junction bases not matched to a gene: 5. CDR3 residues: CASSPGTRSTDTQYF. The CDR3 DNA follows: TGTGCCAGCAGTCCCGGGACTAGAAGCACAGATACGCAGTATTTT.

The V gene is TRBV6-5, the J gene TRBJ1-2, with D hard to call. This CDR3 region has 16 residues. V lost 6 bases and J 1 base, leaving 18 bases between the germline ends. Germline V gives CDR1 MNHEY, CDR2 SVGAGI. Written as DNA, the CDR3 is TGTGCCAGCAGCCCCACGGAATCGGGGATTAACTATGGCTACACCTTC. This sequence encodes CASSPTESGINYGYTF.

V and J are TRBV10-3 and TRBJ2-3, with TRBD2 identical over 13 bases. Germline CDR1 and CDR2: ENHRY and SYGVKD. The CDR3 is made up of 18 amino acids. With V trimmed by 2 bases and J by 1 base, 6 bases remained unmatched. The CDR3 DNA reads as TGTGCCATCAGTGAGGGGACTAGCGGGAACACGGGCACAGATACGCAGTATTTT. Translating it yields CAISEGTSGNTGTDTQYF.

In its sample, this clonotype was seen a few times. The V and J genes are TRBV20-1 and TRBJ1-2; D is unclear. The germline CDR1 and CDR2 sequences are DFQATT and SNEGSKA (reference sequence). The CDR3 loop spans 14 amino acids. Deletions cut 1 base from V and 4 bases from J, with 13 bases between. DNA of the CDR3: TGCAGTGCTAGAGTTGGATGGAGCGGCTATGGCTACACCTTC. This encodes CSARVGWSGYGYTF.

This sequence joins TRBV6-1 and TRBJ1-2; the match to TRBD1 covers 8 bases. This CDR3 has 16 residues. Germline lookup yields CDR1 MNHNS and CDR2 SASEGT. The V and J ends lost 2 bases and 5 bases, in that order; junction bases with no gene match: 10. The CDR3 loop is CASSELQDRASYGYTF. The CDR3 DNA sequence: TGTGCCAGCAGTGAACTCCAGGACAGGGCTTCATATGGCTACACCTTC.

This clonotype was seen a single time. The CDR3 bases are TGCAGTGCTACCAGAGGGGAGGGGACCTATAGCAATCAGCCCCAGCATTTT. It encodes CSATRGEGTYSNQPQHF. This chain joins TRBV20-1 and TRBJ1-5; D might be TRBD1 (5 bases). With 4 bases removed from V and 0 bases from J, the gap between germline ends came to 19 bases. Germline V lookup: CDR1 DFQATT, CDR2 SNEGSKA (reference sequence). CDR3 length: 17 amino acids.

This clonotype was seen repeatedly, ten times or more. The chain recombines TRBV11-2 with TRBJ2-4, with 7 nucleotides matching TRBD1. The germline gives CDR1 SGHAT, CDR2 FQNNGV. Trimming removed 4 bases from V and 2 bases from J; junction bases left unmatched: 11. This CDR3 is built from 17 residues. CDR3 amino acids: CASSSPRGKESKNIQYF. CDR3 coding DNA: TGTGCCAGCAGCTCCCCCAGGGGGAAGGAATCCAAAAACATTCAGTACTTC. The complete variable domain, with remaining parts taken from reference TRBV11-2 and TRBJ2-4, reads EAGVAQSPRYKIIEKRQSVAFWCNPISGHATLYWYQQILGQGPKLLIQFQNNGVVDDSQLPKDRFSAERLKGVDSTLKIQPAKLEDSAVYLCASSSPRGKESKNIQYFGAGTRLSVL.

This rearrangement joins TRBV12-3 or TRBV12-4 to TRBJ2-5; no clear D. This CDR3 is 18 amino acids long. Trimming cost V 2 bases and J 2 bases, with 21 bases left between them. The CDR3 nucleotides read TGTGCCAGCAGTTTAATGGCTAGGGCGGAGTGGGATCAAGAGACCCAGTACTTC. It encodes CASSLMARAEWDQETQYF.

This clonotype showed up many times. The V gene is TRBV6-6, the J gene TRBJ1-5, with a weak D call TRBD1 (5 bases). V was shortened by 4 bases and J by 1 base, with 8 bases between the two germline ends. Germline V gene lookup returns CDR1 MNHNY and CDR2 SVGAGI (reference sequence). This CDR3 region has 14 residues. CDR3 nucleotides: TGTGCCAGCAGTTCCAGGGTGAGCAATCAGCCCCAGCATTTT. Protein sequence: CASSSRVSNQPQHF.

The chain uses TRBV4-1 and TRBJ2-1, with 7 positions matching TRBD2. The germline gives CDR1 MGHRA, CDR2 YSYEKL. CDR3 length: 14 amino acids. V lost 4 bases and J lost 8; bases outside the gene matches: 8. CDR3: CASSLKSGIYEQFF. CDR3 coding DNA: TGCGCCAGCAGCCTTAAGAGCGGGATCTATGAGCAGTTCTTC.

Note on this clonotype: A read error may explain this, as a much larger clone is one base away. The chain couples TRBV29-1 to TRBJ2-3; a possible D gene is TRBD2 (6 bases). The CDR3 runs 12 residues. V lost 3 bases, J lost 5 bases, and 9 bases lay in between. Germline V gene lookup returns CDR1 SQVTM and CDR2 ANQGSEA. The CDR3 loop reads CSVEAGGDTQYF. The CDR3 DNA reads TGCAGCGTTGAGGCCGGGGGAGATACGCAGTATTTT.

This clonotype was seen a few times. The chain links TRBV20-1 to TRBJ2-3; TRBD1 aligns across 10 bases. Germline CDR1 DFQATT, CDR2 SNEGSKA (reference sequence). Trimming took 3 bases from V and 1 from J; bases not matched to a gene: 7. The CDR3 contains 16 residues. DNA for the CDR3: TGCAGTGCTAGGGCCGAGACAGGGGGCCGCACAGATACGCAGTATTTT. It specifies CSARAETGGRTDTQYF.

This chain connects TRBV15 to TRBJ2-4; maybe TRBD1 (6 bases). Trimming left V 0 bases short and J 3 bases short, with 21 bases between. The CDR3 sequence is 19 residues long. In germline, CDR1 is LNHNV, CDR2 YYDKDF (reference sequence). The CDR3 spells CATSRDWQGYRSSKNIQYF. The CDR3, as DNA: TGTGCCACCAGCAGAGATTGGCAGGGGTATCGGAGTAGCAAAAACATTCAGTACTTC.

This clonotype was observed a handful of times. V gene TRBV11-1 combines with J gene TRBJ2-7; D is perhaps TRBD2 (5 bases). This CDR3 has 13 amino acids. V lost 4 bases to trimming and J lost 5 bases, with 12 bases between them. From germline, CDR1 is SGHAT and CDR2 FQDESV (reference sequence). CDR3: CASSSWENHEQYF. DNA of the CDR3: TGTGCCAGCAGCTCCTGGGAGAACCACGAGCAGTACTTC.

This clonotype was seen only a few times. The rearrangement links TRBV20-1 to TRBJ2-5; possible D gene TRBD1, 6 bases. This CDR3 has 14 residues. Trimming left V 1 base short and J 5 bases short, with 14 bases between. The V gene's germline CDR1 is DFQATT and CDR2 SNEGSKA (reference sequence). The CDR3 sequence is CSARGGPQGETQYF. CDR3 DNA: TGCAGTGCTAGAGGAGGACCCCAGGGGGAGACCCAGTACTTC.

This clonotype was counted between two and nine times. The chain recombines TRBV4-2 with TRBJ1-1; D remains unclear. Trimming removed 5 bases at V and 10 bases at J, with 20 bases between. Germline loops: CDR1 LGHNA, CDR2 YNFKEQ. This CDR3 spans 14 amino acids. The DNA for the CDR3 is TGTGCCAGCAGCTCCCTATCAACCCCCCGAGGAGCTTTCTTT. Its protein product is CASSSLSTPRGAFF.

CDR3 amino acids: CSAPTSGAYNEQFF. The CDR3 region has the DNA TGCAGTGCTCCGACTAGCGGGGCCTACAATGAGCAGTTCTTC. The chain joins TRBV20-1 to TRBJ2-1; 11 bases fit TRBD2. CDR1 is DFQATT and CDR2 is SNEGSKA in the germline V gene (reference sequence). The CDR3 runs to 14 residues. V was clipped by 5 bases and J by 2 bases; unmatched bases: 2.